This entry lists 23 T cell receptor beta chains sequenced from one sample in a study of T-cell memory formation after mild COVID-19 (dated by TCRdb to the early 2020s). Receptor libraries were prepared by 5' RACE. TCRdb records Illumina NovaSeq 6000 as the sequencer. In TCRdb, the public reads were trimmed at Q25 with fastp and aligned with MiXCR, with productive beta chains retained. Here each entry gathers all rows of one CDR3 protein and keeps the most common genes and DNA. The sample includes some 69,000 distinct CDR3 sequences, with 15% to 20% observed a single time. The ten largest account for under 35% of the sample. The material sequenced was PBMCs or a T cell subset sorted from them (not recorded which). These receptors were collected from an adult woman who had mild COVID-19 (a few samples of this study predate the infection). The sample titles of this study are shuffled in the database, so cell type and time point are left out; the donor was told from shared clones.

This clonotype was recorded a few times. The gene calls are TRBV4-1 and TRBJ2-7; TRBD2 agrees at 12 bases. Germline trimming cut 1 base from V and 4 bases from J; bases unmatched to any gene: 2. The CDR3 length is 15 residues. Germline assignment: CDR1 MGHRA and CDR2 YSYEKL. In DNA, the CDR3 is TGCGCCAGCAGCCAAGGCCTAGCGGGGGGGTACGAGCAGTACTTC. The encoded protein is CASSQGLAGGYEQYF.

The chain links TRBV6-5 to TRBJ1-2; possibly TRBD1 for D (6 bases). CDR3 length: 13 residues. Trimming took 5 bases from V and 4 from J, leaving 11 bases between them. In germline, CDR1 is MNHEY, CDR2 SVGAGI. CDR3 in DNA: TGTGCCAGCAGTGAACAGGGTAGCTATGGCTACACCTTC. It codes for CASSEQGSYGYTF.

The sample holds a few counts of this clonotype. The J gene is TRBJ2-1, the V gene TRBV12-3 or TRBV12-4; D not resolved. V was trimmed by 6 bases and J by 6 bases, leaving 18 bases between them. This CDR3 is built from 15 residues. The CDR3 bases are TGTGCCAGCAGAGGCAACAGATACCTTCGCAATGAGCAGTTCTTC. Translation gives CASRGNRYLRNEQFF.

This clonotype was seen more than once but under ten times. The gene calls are TRBV4-3 and TRBJ2-7; 15 bases fit TRBD2. J lost 0 bases, V lost 4 bases, and 10 bases had no gene match. This CDR3 is 19 amino acids long. The germline V gene has CDR1 LGHNA and CDR2 YSLEER. The CDR3 coding sequence is TGCGCCAGCAGCCCCGGGACTAGCGGGAGGCTGACTCGCTCCTACGAGCAGTACTTC. Its translation is CASSPGTSGRLTRSYEQYF.

The chain links TRBV19 to TRBJ1-5; 11 nucleotides line up with TRBD1. V lost 4 bases and J lost 7; bases outside the gene matches: 9. The CDR3 has 16 residues. Germline V gene sequence: CDR1 LNHDA, CDR2 SQIVND (reference sequence). CDR3 amino acids: CASSTPDRGLRQPQHF. CDR3 nucleotide sequence: TGTGCCAGTAGTACCCCGGACAGGGGGCTCCGGCAGCCCCAGCATTTT.

The chain carries TRBV10-3 and TRBJ1-6, with 9 bases that match TRBD1. Germline trimming cut 4 bases from V and 5 bases from J; bases unmatched to any gene: 0. From germline, CDR1 is ENHRY and CDR2 SYGVKD. The CDR3 runs 14 residues. This chain's CDR3 is CAISGTGDNSPLHF. For the CDR3, the DNA is TGTGCCATCAGTGGGACAGGGGATAATTCACCCCTCCACTTT.

The V gene is TRBV7-9, the J gene TRBJ2-2, with no clear D. The CDR3 has 13 residues. The germline CDR1 and CDR2 sequences are SEHNR and FQNEAQ (reference sequence). The V end lost 0 bases, the J end lost 5 bases, and 4 bases lay between the germline ends. The DNA of the CDR3 is TGTGCCAGCAGCTTAGCGGTTACCGGGGAGCTGTTTTTT. Protein sequence: CASSLAVTGELFF.

This clonotype was counted between two and nine times. The rearrangement uses TRBV2 and TRBJ2-2, with no clear D. The CDR3 is 12 residues long. Germline CDR1 reads SNHLY; CDR2 reads FYNNEI. The ends were cut back, 3 bases at V and 8 bases at J, with 7 bases in the middle. Written as DNA, the CDR3 is TGTGCCAGCAGTGATATAGGGGGGGAGCTGTTTTTT. It codes for CASSDIGGELFF.

The V and J genes are TRBV19 and TRBJ1-5; D gene unclear. Germline values: CDR1 LNHDA, CDR2 SQIVND (reference sequence). There are 15 residues in the CDR3. Trimming took 7 bases from V and 0 from J, leaving 13 bases between them. This CDR3 reads CASTAEFYSNQPQHF. In DNA, the CDR3 is TGTGCCAGTACGGCTGAGTTTTATAGCAATCAGCCCCAGCATTTT.

This clonotype occurred a few times. The rearrangement uses TRBV7-2 and TRBJ1-1; possibly TRBD1 for D (5 bases). Trimming pared 5 bases from V and 5 bases from J, leaving 18 bases between. Germline-derived CDR1 and CDR2 are SGHTA and FQGNSA. The CDR3 loop spans 15 amino acids. Here the CDR3 DNA reads TGTGCCAGCAGCGGGGCTGGGGTCATGGGAACTGAAGCTTTCTTT. Translated: CASSGAGVMGTEAFF.

The chain links TRBV29-1 to TRBJ2-3; tentatively, D is TRBD1 (6 bases). This CDR3 has 15 amino acids. Germline CDR1 and CDR2: SQVTM and ANQGSEA. The germline V and J ends were trimmed by 4 bases and 4 bases, with 18 bases remaining between them. CDR3 loop: CSVGGPRDEPDTQYF. In nucleotides, the CDR3 is TGCAGCGTTGGGGGGCCCAGGGACGAGCCAGATACGCAGTATTTT.

This CDR3 reads CASSRSGGPDVVDIQYF. Here the CDR3 DNA reads TGTGCCAGCTCGCGGAGCGGAGGGCCCGACGTTGTGGACATTCAGTACTTC. The V and J genes are TRBV7-9 and TRBJ2-4; TRBD2 is a possible D gene (6 bases). The CDR3 is 17 residues long. Per germline, CDR1 SEHNR and CDR2 FQNEAQ (reference sequence). Deletions cut 8 bases from V and 8 bases from J, with 28 bases between.

This chain connects TRBV13 to TRBJ2-1; 12 bases are shared with TRBD2. CDR3 length equals 15 residues. The germline CDR1 and CDR2 sequences are PRHDT and FYEKMQ (reference sequence). The ends lost 4 bases at V and 6 bases at J; junction bases unmatched: 4. The CDR3 loop is CASSSLAGGRNEQFF. The CDR3 DNA reads TGTGCCAGCAGCTCGCTAGCGGGGGGGCGCAATGAGCAGTTCTTC.

This clonotype was seen more than once but under ten times. The chain joins TRBV18 to TRBJ2-7, with 7 nucleotides matching TRBD2. CDR3 length equals 15 residues. Germline CDR1 is KGHSH and CDR2 is LQKENI. The trim removed 2 bases at V and 3 bases at J, leaving 7 bases unmatched. CDR3 residues: CASSPGGVPNYEQYF. CDR3 nucleotide sequence: TGTGCCAGCTCACCAGGGGGGGTTCCCAACTACGAGCAGTACTTC.

This clonotype was seen a few times. The gene calls are TRBV29-1 and TRBJ1-1; 8 nucleotides agree with TRBD1. Unmatched junction bases numbered 4, after V lost 3 bases and J lost 7 bases. CDR1 is SQVTM and CDR2 is ANQGSEA in the germline V gene. This CDR3 region has 12 residues. CDR3 coding DNA: TGCAGCGTTGACCTGGGACAGGATGAAGCTTTCTTT. This gives the protein CSVDLGQDEAFF. Supplemented by reference TRBV29-1 and TRBJ1-1, the full variable domain reads SAVISQKPSRDICQRGTSLTIQCQVDSQVTMMFWYRQQPGQSLTLIATANQGSEATYESGFVIDKFPISRPNLTFSTLTVSNMSPEDSSIYLCSVDLGQDEAFFGQGTRLTVV.

This clonotype was picked up many times. The CDR3 is CASSYGTSDNEQFF. CDR3 sequence (DNA): TGTGCCAGCAGCTACGGGACTAGCGACAATGAGCAGTTCTTC. V gene TRBV7-8 combines with J gene TRBJ2-1; TRBD2 aligns across 10 bases. This CDR3 has 14 residues. V shed 4 bases, J shed 5 bases, and the junction held 2 bases outside the gene matches. Germline lookup yields CDR1 SGHVS and CDR2 FQNEAQ.

The chain has TRBV10-3 and TRBJ2-7; TRBD2 matches 12 bases. The junction had 3 bases not matched to a gene; V was cut back by 4 bases and J by 5 bases. CDR1 and CDR2 (germline): ENHRY, SYGVKD. CDR3 length equals 14 residues. CDR3 sequence reads: CAISATSGSHEQYF. The CDR3 DNA sequence: TGTGCCATCAGTGCGACTAGCGGGAGCCACGAGCAGTACTTC.

This chain connects TRBV28 to TRBJ2-7; TRBD1 is a possible D gene (5 bases). V was trimmed by 3 bases and J by 2 bases, leaving 11 bases between them. CDR1 MDHEN and CDR2 SYDVKM come from the germline V gene. The CDR3 loop spans 14 amino acids. The CDR3 loop reads CASSFPAGPYEQYF. The CDR3 DNA reads as TGTGCCAGCAGTTTTCCGGCAGGGCCCTACGAGCAGTACTTC. The entire variable domain, with the rest obtained from reference TRBV28 and TRBJ2-7, is as follows: DVKVTQSSRYLVKRTGEKVFLECVQDMDHENMFWYRQDPGLGLRLIYFSYDVKMKEKGDIPEGYSVSREKKERFSLILESASTNQTSMYLCASSFPAGPYEQYFGPGTRLTVT.

V gene TRBV6-5 combines with J gene TRBJ2-2; 10 bases align to TRBD2. CDR3 length: 17 amino acids. Per germline, CDR1 MNHEY and CDR2 SVGAGI. The V and J ends lost 0 bases and 6 bases, in that order; junction bases with no gene match: 7. The CDR3 is CASSYSTALAGAGELFF. The CDR3 DNA follows: TGTGCCAGCAGTTACTCGACTGCCCTAGCGGGAGCCGGGGAGCTGTTTTTT.

This clonotype showed up just a few times. The chain is built from TRBV9 and TRBJ2-5, with 8 bases aligning to TRBD1. Germline values: CDR1 SGDLS, CDR2 YYNGEE. Losses at the gene ends were 3 bases for V and 5 bases for J; bases not matched to a gene: 6. The CDR3 runs to 14 residues. In nucleotides, the CDR3 is TGTGCCAGCAGCGACAGACAGGGGCCGGAGACCCAGTACTTC. Its protein product is CASSDRQGPETQYF.

This clonotype has only a few counts. V and J are TRBV27 and TRBJ2-4; the D gene is possibly TRBD2 (5 bases). Trimming stripped 5 bases from V and 8 bases from J, with 10 bases between. Germline V CDR1 and CDR2: MNHEY, SMNVEV (reference sequence). The CDR3 sequence is 12 residues long. The CDR3 DNA is TGTGCCAGCAGTCACCTCGGGGACATTCAGTACTTC. It translates to CASSHLGDIQYF.

V gene TRBV24-1 combines with J gene TRBJ2-3; the D is unclear. V lost 3 bases and J 4 bases, leaving 19 bases between the germline ends. CDR1 and CDR2 (germline): KGHDR, SFDVKD. The CDR3 runs to 17 residues. The CDR3, as DNA: TGTGCCACCAGTGATCCTGACCTTAGACCCGCATCAGATACGCAGTATTTT. Amino acid sequence: CATSDPDLRPASDTQYF.

This clonotype was counted a few times. This chain joins TRBV5-4 and TRBJ2-1; D is ambiguous. CDR3 length: 13 amino acids. The V gene lost 0 bases and the J gene lost 6 bases, with 7 bases spanning the gap. Germline assignment: CDR1 SGHNT and CDR2 YYREEE (reference sequence). The CDR3 is CASSLESTNEQFF. CDR3 DNA: TGTGCCAGCAGCTTGGAGAGCACCAATGAGCAGTTCTTC.